The 7 T cell receptor beta chains below were found in one sample sequenced in a study of cytomegalovirus exposure and HLA in healthy donors. Assay used: immunoSEQ multiplex PCR; TCRdb lists only in-frame clones, some missing. This table has about 330,000 clones, roughly 90% appearing once. Sequenced input: PBMCs. Every receptor here comes from a woman in her 30s in good health and CMV-seropositive.

The CDR3 region has the DNA TGTGCCAGCAGCGTAGAGACAGGGCGAGAGACCCAGTACTTC. Translating gives CASSVETGRETQYF. The chain links TRBV9 to TRBJ2-5, with 7 bases fitting TRBD1. Trimming removed 0 bases from V and 4 bases from J; junction bases left unmatched: 3. The germline gives CDR1 SGDLS, CDR2 YYNGEE. This CDR3 is 14 amino acids long.

The chain carries TRBV9 and TRBJ1-1; no clear D. Germline-derived CDR1 and CDR2 are SGDLS and YYNGEE. With 4 bases removed from V and 3 bases from J, the gap between germline ends came to 16 bases. This CDR3 has 15 amino acids. The CDR3 region is CASSPWRARYTEAFF. In DNA form, the CDR3 reads TGTGCCAGCAGCCCCTGGAGGGCAAGATACACTGAAGCTTTCTTT.

This clone was counted a few times. The chain couples TRBV4-3 to TRBJ2-7; D unresolved. This CDR3 has 12 residues. V dropped 1 base and J dropped 7 bases, with 8 bases sitting between them. Germline-derived CDR1 and CDR2 are LGHNA and YSLEER. The CDR3 DNA sequence: TGCGCCAGCAGCCAAGCCAACGGTGAGCAGTACTTC. As protein: CASSQANGEQYF.

This chain uses TRBV9 with TRBJ2-5; no clear D gene. This CDR3 has 14 residues. Between the trimmed V and J ends, which lost 4 bases and 4 bases, there was a span of 14 bases. Per germline, CDR1 SGDLS and CDR2 YYNGEE. CDR3 sequence (DNA): TGTGCCAGCAGCACCAGGACGGGCCGAGAGACCCAGTACTTC. Protein product: CASSTRTGRETQYF.

The V and J genes are TRBV20-1 and TRBJ2-1, with D possibly being TRBD2 (5 bases). Germline values: CDR1 DFQATT, CDR2 SNEGSKA (reference sequence). CDR3 size: 11 residues. V lost 5 bases, J lost 6 bases, and 8 bases lay in between. The CDR3 region is CSASSPNEQFF. CDR3 sequence (DNA): TGCAGTGCTTCTAGCCCCAATGAGCAGTTCTTC.

The rearrangement links TRBV7-3 to TRBJ1-1; D remains unclear. The V end was cut by 4 bases, the J end by 11 bases, with 17 bases between. The CDR3 is made up of 13 amino acids. CDR1 and CDR2 (germline): SGHTA, FQGTGA. Written as DNA, the CDR3 is TGTGCCAGCAGCTCTGCAGGAGGCCAGGAGGCTTTCTTT. It is translated as CASSSAGGQEAFF.

The genes are TRBV29-1 and TRBJ1-2; 8 bases are shared with TRBD1. V gave up 4 bases and J gave up 2 bases; unmatched junction bases: 9. This CDR3 contains 15 residues. CDR1 and CDR2 (germline): SQVTM, ANQGSEA. In DNA form, the CDR3 reads TGCAGCGTTGCTGCAGGGGGCTCACCCAACTATGGCTACACCTTC. It codes for CSVAAGGSPNYGYTF.